This is a list of T cell receptor beta chains from one sample in a study of PD-L1 blockade in urothelial cancer. Profiling relied on immunoSEQ multiplex PCR, and the TCRdb table lists in-frame clones only, not all of them. The data hold 120,000 or so clones, with 86% observed a single time. This specimen consisted of PBMCs, obtained around atezolizumab (anti-PD-L1) treatment. Receptors were obtained from a man aged 45-65 years with urothelial cancer. Each CDR3 is given with its conserved first and last residue. A D gene is named only where the DNA matches it firmly. Not all rows give a size; the values are once, few, many and, for expanded clones, a class.

>once|.|TRBV7-3|TRBJ2-6
TGTGCCAGCAGCTTAATAGAGGGTGGGCGATCTGGGGCCAACGTCCTGACTTTC
CASSLIEGGRSGANVLTF
>.|.|TRBV19|TRBJ1-3
TGTGCCAGTAGTCCGCAGGCATTCTCAAATGGAAACACCATATATTTT
CASSPQAFSNGNTIYF
>.|.|TRBV7-3|TRBJ1-1
TGTGCCAGCAGCCCATTCGGGGAAACCGACACTGAAGCTTTCTTT
CASSPFGETDTEAFF
>.|TRBD2|TRBV6-1|TRBJ2-4
TGTGCCAGCAGTGAATTCAGCTCCTGGACTAGCGGGAGAAACATTCAGTACTTC
CASSEFSSWTSGRNIQYF
>.|.|TRBV7-9|TRBJ2-3
TGTGCCAGCCCGAAACCTGGCAGGAGGGCAGATACGCAGTATTTT
CASPKPGRRADTQYF
>few|TRBD1|TRBV5-1|TRBJ1-2
TGCGCCAGCAGTCCAGGGGGCGCCAACTATGGCTACACCTTC
CASSPGGANYGYTF
>.|.|TRBV19|TRBJ1-5
TGTGCCAGTGGGCAGGGCACGGGGCCCCAGCATTTT
CASGQGTGPQHF
>few|TRBD1|TRBV5-6|TRBJ2-2
TGTGCCAGCAGCTTCGCTTCGGCAGGGGGCGGCGGGGAGCTGTTTTTT
CASSFASAGGGGELFF
>.|.|TRBV30|TRBJ1-6
TGTGCCTGGAGGTGGGGGGGAAATGTCTATAATTCACCCCTCCACTTT
CAWRWGGNVYNSPLHF
>.|.|TRBV9|TRBJ2-3
TGTGCCAGCAGCGTAGAGAGGGGGAGGGCAGATACGCAGTATTTT
CASSVERGRADTQYF
>few|.|TRBV5-1|TRBJ2-2
TGCGCCAGCAGCTTGGGACTAGAGAACACCGGGGAGCTGTTTTTT
CASSLGLENTGELFF
>.|.|TRBV21-1|TRBJ1-5
TGTGCCAGCAGCAAAGGAGGGACATCTAATTTTGTCAATCAGCCCCAGCATTTT
CASSKGGTSNFVNQPQHF
>.|.|TRBV2|TRBJ2-6
TGTGCCAGCAGACAGGGCTCTGGGGCCAACGTCCTGACTTTC
CASRQGSGANVLTF
>.|.|TRBV5-4|TRBJ1-2
TGTGCCAGCAGCTTGGACAGGAGCTATGGCTACACCTTC
CASSLDRSYGYTF
>.|TRBD1|TRBV19|TRBJ1-5
TGTGCCAGTAGTATAGATCGTGGAGGGGACAGTCAGCCCCAGCATTTT
CASSIDRGGDSQPQHF
>.|.|TRBV11-1|TRBJ1-4
TGTGCCAGCAGCTTAGCCGGACACGATGAAAAACTGTTTTTT
CASSLAGHDEKLFF
>once|.|TRBV28|TRBJ2-7
TGTGCCAGCAGTTTAGGGGGGTTCGGCTACGAGCAGTACTTC
CASSLGGFGYEQYF
>few|.|TRBV2|TRBJ1-6
TGTGCCAGCAGTGAAGTGGACAGCGATAATTCACCCCTCCACTTT
CASSEVDSDNSPLHF
>.|.|TRBV19|TRBJ1-4
TGTGCCAGTAGTCCAATCCCCGGCGGGGGCGGCGAAAAACTGTTTTTT
CASSPIPGGGGEKLFF
>once|.|TRBV11-3|TRBJ1-1
TGTGCCAGCAGCTTATCCGGGGTAGTTTCTGAAGCTTTCTTT
CASSLSGVVSEAFF
>few|.|TRBV5-1|TRBJ1-1
TGCGCGAGCGGCCGCGGCAGCCGAAACACTGAAGCTTTCTTT
CASGRGSRNTEAFF
>.|.|TRBV27|TRBJ1-1
TGTGCCAGCAGTGTGCGGGGGAGGGACACTGAAGCTTTCTTT
CASSVRGRDTEAFF
>.|.|TRBV28|TRBJ1-5
TGTGCCAGCAGTTTACGACAGTTCTTATATAGCAATCAGCCCCAGCATTTT
CASSLRQFLYSNQPQHF
>once|TRBD1|TRBV5-1|TRBJ2-7
TGCGCCAGCAGCTTGGGGGACAGGGGATACGAGCAGTACTTC
CASSLGDRGYEQYF
>once|.|TRBV19|TRBJ2-1
TGTGCCAGTAGTACTCTAGCTGATGAGCAGTTCTTC
CASSTLADEQFF
>.|.|TRBV27|TRBJ1-6
TGTGCCAGCAGCCGACAGAGAGATAATTCACCCCTCCACTTT
CASSRQRDNSPLHF
>.|.|TRBV11-2|TRBJ2-7
TGTGCCAGCAGCCCAGCCGGCGGCTACGAGCAGTACTTC
CASSPAGGYEQYF
>.|.|TRBV5-1|TRBJ2-7
TGCGCCAGCAGGCGAGGAACATACGAGCAGTACTTC
CASRRGTYEQYF
>.|TRBD1|TRBV28|TRBJ2-7
TGTGCCAGCAGTGCAAAGACAGGGGGTGGTACTTACGAGCAGTACTTC
CASSAKTGGGTYEQYF